This TCR beta chain was retrieved from a study of low-dose radiotherapy and immunotherapy resistance in tumors. Study in general: In Cohort 2, 1 Gy per fraction was delivered every two weeks, for a total of 13 Gy over 26 weeks. Patients received cyclophosphamide 200 mg/m2 intravenously every two weeks, the day before radiation-immunotherapy.

The time point denotes: after trial treatment. Treatment: LDRT plus nivolumab, ipilimumab, low-dose cyclophosphamide and aspirin (RACIN trial). The therapy administered to donors comprised nivolumab, ipilimumab, aspirin, low-dose cyclophosphamide and low-dose radiotherapy. TRAV and TRBV primers primed cDNA for both TCRalpha and TCRbeta. TCRs were amplified for roughly 20 PCR cycles with a constant-region primer and V-primer adapter. Isolated mRNA underwent amplification via in vitro transcription. TCRdb recomputed calls from the reads with MiXCR, one row per CDR3 protein. The sample holds approximately 84,000 distinct CDR3 sequences; about a sixth are singletons and the top ten take approximately 1.5%. The CDR3 has 15 amino acids. Germline V gene lookup returns CDR1 DFQATT and CDR2 SNEGSKA (reference sequence). V was shortened by 3 bases and J by 2 bases, with 17 bases between the two germline ends.

This specimen consisted of PBMCs, obtained after low-dose radiotherapy plus immunotherapy. V usage is TRBV20-1 and J usage is TRBJ2-7; a possible D gene is TRBD1 (6 bases). This sequence was found in a male donor with prostate cancer. The CDR3 loop reads CSARFGAGVPYEQYF. The CDR3, as DNA: TGCAGTGCTAGGTTCGGGGCAGGGGTACCCTACGAGCAGTACTTC.